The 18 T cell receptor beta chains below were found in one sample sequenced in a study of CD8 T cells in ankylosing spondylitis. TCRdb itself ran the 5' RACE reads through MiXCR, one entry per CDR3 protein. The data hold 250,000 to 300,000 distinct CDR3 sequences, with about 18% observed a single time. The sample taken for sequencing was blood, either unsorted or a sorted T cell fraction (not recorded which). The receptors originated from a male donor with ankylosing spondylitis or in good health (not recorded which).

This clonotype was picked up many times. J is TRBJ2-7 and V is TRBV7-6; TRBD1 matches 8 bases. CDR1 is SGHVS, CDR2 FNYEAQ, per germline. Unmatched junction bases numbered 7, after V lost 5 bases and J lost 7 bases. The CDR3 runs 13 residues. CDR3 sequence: CASSRTGSGEQYF. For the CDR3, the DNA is TGTGCCAGCAGCAGGACAGGGTCCGGTGAGCAGTACTTC.

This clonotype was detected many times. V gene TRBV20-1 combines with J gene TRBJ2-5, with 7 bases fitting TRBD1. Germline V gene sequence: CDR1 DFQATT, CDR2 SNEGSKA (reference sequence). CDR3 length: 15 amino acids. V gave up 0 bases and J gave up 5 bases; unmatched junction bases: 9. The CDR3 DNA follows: TGCAGTGCTAGAGATTGGCAGGGGGTTTGGGAGACCCAGTACTTC. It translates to CSARDWQGVWETQYF.

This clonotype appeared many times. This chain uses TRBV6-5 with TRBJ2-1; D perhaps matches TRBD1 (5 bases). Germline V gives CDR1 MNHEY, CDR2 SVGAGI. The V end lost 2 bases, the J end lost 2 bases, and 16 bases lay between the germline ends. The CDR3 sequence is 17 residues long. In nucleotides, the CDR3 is TGTGCCAGCAGTTACAATAAGGCGACAGCGACCTACAATGAGCAGTTCTTC. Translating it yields CASSYNKATATYNEQFF.

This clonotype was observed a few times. The CDR3 sequence: CASSLVGVDSYNEQFF. The CDR3 DNA reads TGTGCCAGCAGCTTAGTAGGGGTGGACTCCTACAATGAGCAGTTCTTC. The genes are TRBV7-8 and TRBJ2-1, with D perhaps matching TRBD1 (5 bases). The CDR3 is 16 residues long. The V gene lost 1 base and the J gene lost 0 bases, with 10 bases spanning the gap. Germline CDR1 is SGHVS and CDR2 is FQNEAQ.

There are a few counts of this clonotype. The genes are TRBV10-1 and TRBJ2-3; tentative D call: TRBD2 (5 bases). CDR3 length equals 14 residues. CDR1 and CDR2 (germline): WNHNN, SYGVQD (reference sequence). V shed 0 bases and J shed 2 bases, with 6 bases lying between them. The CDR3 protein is CASSESRDTDTQYF. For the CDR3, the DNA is TGCGCCAGCAGTGAGTCCCGGGACACAGATACGCAGTATTTT.

CDR3 protein: CASSVMGSNQPQHF. CDR3 coding DNA: TGTGCCAGCAGTGTAATGGGGAGCAATCAGCCCCAGCATTTT. The V call is TRBV25-1, the J call TRBJ1-5; no clear D gene. The CDR3 extends over 14 amino acids. Trimming pared 4 bases from V and 1 base from J, leaving 8 bases between. CDR1 MGHDK and CDR2 SYGVNS come from the germline V gene.

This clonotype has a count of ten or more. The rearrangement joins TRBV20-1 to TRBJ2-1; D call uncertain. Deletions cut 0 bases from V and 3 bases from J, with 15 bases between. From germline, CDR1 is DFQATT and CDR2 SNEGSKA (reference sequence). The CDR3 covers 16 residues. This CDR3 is CSARDWVAAVYNEQFF. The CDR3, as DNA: TGCAGTGCTAGAGATTGGGTCGCTGCAGTCTACAATGAGCAGTTCTTC.

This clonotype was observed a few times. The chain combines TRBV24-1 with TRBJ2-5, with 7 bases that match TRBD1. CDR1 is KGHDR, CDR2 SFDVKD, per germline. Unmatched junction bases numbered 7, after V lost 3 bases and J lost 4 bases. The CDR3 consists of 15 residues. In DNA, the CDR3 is TGTGCCACCAGTGATGAACGGGACAGCTCAGAGACCCAGTACTTC. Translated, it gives CATSDERDSSETQYF.

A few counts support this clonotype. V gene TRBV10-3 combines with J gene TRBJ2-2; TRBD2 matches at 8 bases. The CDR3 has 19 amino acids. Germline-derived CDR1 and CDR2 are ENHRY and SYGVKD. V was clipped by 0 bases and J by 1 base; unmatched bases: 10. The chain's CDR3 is CAISESFVSGTENTGELFF. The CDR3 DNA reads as TGTGCCATCAGTGAGTCGTTTGTTAGCGGGACCGAGAACACCGGGGAGCTGTTTTTT.

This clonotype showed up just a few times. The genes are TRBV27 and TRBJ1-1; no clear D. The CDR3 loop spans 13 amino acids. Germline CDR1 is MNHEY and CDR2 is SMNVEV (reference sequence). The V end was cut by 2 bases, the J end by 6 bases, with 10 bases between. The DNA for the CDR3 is TGTGCCAGCAGTTTAGGGGTTCAAGCTGAAGCTTTCTTT. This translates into CASSLGVQAEAFF.

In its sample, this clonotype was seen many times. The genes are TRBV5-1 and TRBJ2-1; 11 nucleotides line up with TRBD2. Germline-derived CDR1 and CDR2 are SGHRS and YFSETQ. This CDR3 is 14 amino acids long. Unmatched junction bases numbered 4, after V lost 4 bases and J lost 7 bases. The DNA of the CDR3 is TGCGCCAGCAGCGGGGGACTAGCGGATAATGAGCAGTTCTTC. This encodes CASSGGLADNEQFF.

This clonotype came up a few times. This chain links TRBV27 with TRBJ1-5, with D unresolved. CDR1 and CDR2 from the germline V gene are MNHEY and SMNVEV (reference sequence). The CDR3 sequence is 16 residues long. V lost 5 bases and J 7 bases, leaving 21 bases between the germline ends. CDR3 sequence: CASSETYGVLGQPQHF. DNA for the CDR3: TGTGCCAGCAGTGAAACATATGGGGTGTTAGGGCAGCCCCAGCATTTT.

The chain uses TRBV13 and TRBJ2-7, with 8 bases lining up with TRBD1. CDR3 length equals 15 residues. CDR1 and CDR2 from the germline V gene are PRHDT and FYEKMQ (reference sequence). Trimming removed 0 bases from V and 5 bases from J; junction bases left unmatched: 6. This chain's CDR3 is CASSLGGQGRHEQYF. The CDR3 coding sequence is TGTGCCAGCAGCTTAGGCGGACAGGGAAGACACGAGCAGTACTTC.

CDR3 sequence: CSDRGQGQTQYF. The CDR3 coding sequence is TGCAGCGACCGAGGACAGGGACAGACCCAGTACTTC. The chain recombines TRBV29-1 with TRBJ2-5; 8 nucleotides align to TRBD1. The germline V gene has CDR1 SQVTM and CDR2 ANQGSEA. V gave up 7 bases and J gave up 6 bases; unmatched junction bases: 7. The CDR3 is made up of 12 amino acids.

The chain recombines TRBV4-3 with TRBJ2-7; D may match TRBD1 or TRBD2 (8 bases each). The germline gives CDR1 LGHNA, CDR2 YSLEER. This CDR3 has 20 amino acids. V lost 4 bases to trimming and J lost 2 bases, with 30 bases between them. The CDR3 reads CASSRRTGRFGAGGTYEQYF. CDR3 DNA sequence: TGCGCCAGCAGCCGGAGGACAGGGAGATTCGGCGCGGGAGGTACCTACGAGCAGTACTTC.

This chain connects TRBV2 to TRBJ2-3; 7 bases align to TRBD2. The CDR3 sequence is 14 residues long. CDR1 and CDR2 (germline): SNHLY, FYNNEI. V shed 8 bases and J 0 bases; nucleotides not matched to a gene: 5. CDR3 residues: CASGGRGSTDTQYF. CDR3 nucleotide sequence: TGTGCCAGCGGTGGGAGGGGTAGCACAGATACGCAGTATTTT.

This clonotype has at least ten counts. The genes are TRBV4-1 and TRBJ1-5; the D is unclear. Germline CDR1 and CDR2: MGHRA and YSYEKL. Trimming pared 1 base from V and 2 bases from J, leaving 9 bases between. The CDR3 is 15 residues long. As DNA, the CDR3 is TGCGCCAGCAGCCAAGGGGCATCGGGCAATCAGCCCCAGCATTTT. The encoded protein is CASSQGASGNQPQHF.

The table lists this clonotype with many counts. DNA of the CDR3: TGTGCCAGCAGCTTGGGCGGAGGGGGCCAAGAGACCCAGTACTTC. Translation gives CASSLGGGGQETQYF. The chain recombines TRBV5-6 with TRBJ2-5, with D perhaps being TRBD1 or TRBD2 (6 bases each). Germline-derived CDR1 and CDR2 are SGHDT and YYEEEE. V lost 0 bases and J 1 base, leaving 10 bases between the germline ends. This CDR3 has 15 amino acids.